This T cell receptor (beta chain) derives from a study of regulatory T cells in long-lasting Graves disease. Study outcomes and limitations: Newly diagnosed disease favored TRBV20-1 and TRBJ2-1 over persistent disease.

Per germline, CDR1 MNHNS and CDR2 SASEGT. Trimming removed 11 bases at V and 0 bases at J, with 14 bases between. The CDR3 totals 14 residues. Time point here: persistent/refractory GD, antithyroid drugs over 5 years with positive TRAb. Construction of the TCR library relied on RNA isolated from PBMCs. With iRepertoire HTBI primers and Arm-PCR of CDR3 regions, TCR beta libraries were built. Each CDR3 protein is one row after TCRdb ran MiXCR on the multiplex PCR reads. The table has under 500,000 distinct CDR3 sequences, 20% seen once. As regards this clonotype: What it binds is not known. Because it lacks the conserved phenylalanine or tryptophan at the end, this CDR3 is likely a read error.

The sequence was collected from a female donor with Graves disease. V gene TRBV6-1 combines with J gene TRBJ1-3; weak D call: TRBD1 (5 bases). Material: peripheral blood mononuclear cells (PBMCs), obtained when the disease was refractory, from a patient treated with antithyroid drugs. CDR3 sequence reads: CAVTGTHSGNTIYS. The CDR3 DNA sequence: TGTGCCGTCACCGGGACCCACTCTGGAAACACCATATATTCT.